This T cell receptor (beta chain) was documented in a study of CD8 T cells in Susac syndrome. Between the trimmed V and J ends, which lost 3 bases and 5 bases, there was a span of 8 bases. The length of the CDR3 is 13 residues. Germline V lookup: CDR1 SGDLS, CDR2 YYNGEE. Roughly 0.45 to 1 ug RNA was reverse transcribed with random hexamers. TCRdb independently ran MiXCR on the immunoSEQ multiplex PCR reads; one entry per CDR3 protein. The sample has approximately 230,000 distinct CDR3 sequences; roughly 93% are singletons. The rearrangement links TRBV9 to TRBJ2-2; D is unclear. The sample was CD4+ T cells from PBMCs. The TCR originated in a human donor with multiple sclerosis. The CDR3: CASSAYITGELFF. The CDR3 region has the DNA TGTGCCAGCAGCGCCTACATAACCGGGGAGCTGTTTTTT.